These T cell receptor beta chains were read from a single sample in a study of cytomegalovirus exposure and HLA in healthy donors. Sequencing was performed with immunoSEQ multiplex PCR; in TCRdb, only in-frame clones are kept and a portion is missing. The table includes roughly 200,000 clones, nearly 80% detected once. The sample was PBMCs. Source of these receptors: a female donor in good health and CMV-seronegative. CDR3s include the opening cysteine and the closing phenylalanine or tryptophan. D genes are given only for firm matches. Some rows mark clone size as missing; the rest say once, few, many or name a class of expanded clone.

CDR3 protein,CDR3 DNA,V gene,J gene,clone size,D gene
CASSSLGTGAYEQYF,TGTGCCAGCAGCTCGCTAGGGACAGGGGCCTACGAGCAGTACTTC,TRBV7-2,TRBJ2-7,once,TRBD1
CAWSVRQGVTGELFF,TGTGCCTGGAGTGTGAGACAGGGGGTTACCGGGGAGCTGTTTTTT,TRBV30,TRBJ2-2,.,TRBD1
CASSLPGQGWEKLFF,TGTGCCAGCAGTCTCCCGGGACAGGGGTGGGAAAAACTGTTTTTT,TRBV28,TRBJ1-4,.,TRBD1
CASSLFGTGGSGANVLTF,TGCGCCAGCAGCTTGTTTGGGACAGGGGGCTCTGGGGCCAACGTCCTGACTTTC,TRBV5-1,TRBJ2-6,.,TRBD1
CASSLVGNRGKETQYF,TGTGCCAGCAGCTTGGTGGGGAACAGGGGAAAAGAGACCCAGTACTTC,TRBV5-4,TRBJ2-5,once,TRBD1
CASSPSTTRLFHEQYF,TGTGCCAGCAGCCCCTCGACCACTAGGCTCTTCCACGAGCAGTACTTC,TRBV4-2,TRBJ2-7,.,.
CASSSGLAGAYTDTQYF,TGTGCCAGCAGCTCGGGACTAGCGGGGGCTTACACAGATACGCAGTATTTT,TRBV5-4,TRBJ2-3,few,TRBD2
CASSRPPRDREKLFF,TGTGCCAGCAGTCGCCCCCCGAGGGATCGTGAAAAACTGTTTTTT,TRBV9,TRBJ1-4,.,.
CASSSPSGGDTGELFF,TGTGCCAGCAGCTCCCCGAGCGGGGGGGACACCGGGGAGCTGTTTTTT,TRBV7-3,TRBJ2-2,once,TRBD2
CASSFTGNTEAFF,TGTGCCAGCAGTTTTACGGGGAACACTGAAGCTTTCTTT,TRBV6-5,TRBJ1-1,.,.
CASSRAGGNYGYTF,TGTGCCAGCAGTAGGGCAGGGGGTAACTATGGCTACACCTTC,TRBV2,TRBJ1-2,.,TRBD1
CASITSSYNEQFF,TGTGCCAGCATCACTAGCTCCTACAATGAGCAGTTCTTC,TRBV6-1,TRBJ2-1,.,.
CSASQSDTQYF,TGCAGTGCTAGCCAGTCAGATACGCAGTATTTT,TRBV20-1,TRBJ2-3,.,.
CASSPRQNQETQYF,TGCGCCAGCAGCCCGAGACAGAACCAAGAGACCCAGTACTTC,TRBV5-1,TRBJ2-5,once,.
CASSFTSGDREQFF,TGTGCCAGCAGCTTTACTAGCGGGGACAGGGAGCAGTTCTTC,TRBV5-4,TRBJ2-1,.,TRBD2
CASSLGGRASSGELFF,TGCGCCAGCAGCTTGGGAGGGAGGGCCTCCTCCGGGGAGCTGTTTTTT,TRBV5-1,TRBJ2-2,.,TRBD2
CASTPRSGRASNEQFF,TGTGCCAGCACCCCACGCAGCGGGAGGGCCTCCAATGAGCAGTTCTTC,TRBV27,TRBJ2-1,.,TRBD2